This TCR beta chain was recorded in a study of human T cells and chemical hapten exposure. Using its own MiXCR run on the RACE reads, TCRdb lists one record per CDR3 protein. The table has under 65,000 distinct CDR3 sequences, roughly 9.9% seen once. Time point specified: pre-sensitization, week 0. Treatment here: therapeutic diphenylcyclopropenone sensitization with weekly scalp DPC. The germline gives CDR1 MNHEY, CDR2 SVGEGT. With 4 bases removed from V and 6 bases from J, the gap between germline ends came to 12 bases. The CDR3 sequence is 14 residues long. This clonotype was counted many times. Here the sequenced sample was whole blood, taken in connection with sensitization to the hapten diphenylcyclopropenone (DPC). This receptor was taken from a woman between 35 and 50 years old with alopecia areata. Some clones in this sample may be carry-over from other donors' samples. The chain is built from TRBV6-2 or TRBV6-3 and TRBJ2-2; D unresolved. CDR3 nucleotides: TGTGCCAGCAGTTCCGGCGATCTGTCCGGGGAGCTGTTTTTT. As protein: CASSSGDLSGELFF.